Listed here are 30 T cell receptor beta chains from one sample, sequenced in a study of OX40 agonist ivuxolimab in advanced cancers. Data came from immunoSEQ multiplex PCR; TCRdb stores just in-frame clones and leaves some out. This sample yields about 61,000 clones, of which roughly 84% are seen a single time; more than 0.4% belongs to the top ten. This material consisted of CD4+ or CD8+ T cells sorted from blood, taken in a trial of the OX40 agonist ivuxolimab. These receptors came from an adult with an advanced solid tumor such as melanoma, head and neck, liver or kidney cancer.

The CDR3 spells CASSLDGVIYGYTF. CDR3 nucleotide sequence: TGTGCCAGCAGCTTAGATGGGGTAATCTATGGCTACACCTTC. The rearrangement joins TRBV7-2 to TRBJ1-2, with D unclear. Germline CDR1 is SGHTA and CDR2 is FQGNSA. The V gene lost 1 base and the J gene lost 4 bases, with 10 bases spanning the gap. The CDR3 is 14 residues long.

The chain joins TRBV19 to TRBJ1-1, with D uncertain. Germline assignment: CDR1 LNHDA and CDR2 SQIVND (reference sequence). Trimming took off 2 bases at V and 2 bases at J, with 12 bases between the two ends. This CDR3 contains 15 residues. CDR3 nucleotides: TGTGCCAGTAGTATATTTGGTCAGCTCAACACTGAAGCTTTCTTT. Protein product: CASSIFGQLNTEAFF.

This chain joins TRBV11-3 and TRBJ2-1; no clear D. Between the trimmed V and J ends, which lost 1 base and 12 bases, there was a span of 13 bases. This CDR3 has 13 residues. The germline CDR1 and CDR2 sequences are SGHNT and YENEEA. Written as DNA, the CDR3 is TGTGCCAGCAGCTTAGTAGGGAATGGTGGGCAGTTCTTC. Its translation is CASSLVGNGGQFF.

This clone came up a few times. The chain joins TRBV5-1 to TRBJ1-1; D may be TRBD1 (5 bases). From germline, CDR1 is SGHRS and CDR2 YFSETQ. The V end was cut by 4 bases, the J end by 0 bases, with 7 bases between. The CDR3 sequence is 13 residues long. CDR3 DNA sequence: TGCGCCAGCAGCGCACAGGTGAACACTGAAGCTTTCTTT. Translation gives CASSAQVNTEAFF.

The chain uses TRBV6-5 and TRBJ1-1; D is ambiguous. The CDR3 runs to 14 residues. V lost 6 bases to trimming and J lost 3 bases, with 14 bases between them. CDR1 MNHEY and CDR2 SVGAGI come from the germline V gene. DNA for the CDR3: TGTGCCAGCAGGGTTTTGAGGCAAGACACTGAAGCTTTCTTT. Its translation is CASRVLRQDTEAFF.

This chain connects TRBV4-1 to TRBJ1-1, with a possible D match to TRBD1 (6 bases). Germline CDR1 MGHRA, CDR2 YSYEKL. This CDR3 comprises 15 residues. V shed 0 bases and J shed 4 bases, with 12 bases lying between them. The CDR3: CASSQEGAGGTEAFF. The CDR3 nucleotides read TGCGCCAGCAGCCAAGAGGGGGCTGGGGGCACTGAAGCTTTCTTT.

The chain carries TRBV7-9 and TRBJ1-1; no definite D call. The CDR3 is 14 residues long. The V and J ends lost 1 base and 1 base respectively, with 7 bases between them. Germline CDR1 reads SEHNR; CDR2 reads FQNEAQ (reference sequence). CDR3 amino acids: CASSLVLGNTEAFF. The CDR3 coding sequence is TGTGCCAGCAGCTTAGTACTAGGGAACACTGAAGCTTTCTTT.

The CDR3 loop reads CASSFARGPRGKTQYF. CDR3 coding DNA: TGTGCCAGCAGCTTTGCCAGGGGCCCCAGGGGAAAGACCCAGTACTTC. The chain couples TRBV11-2 to TRBJ2-5, with D possibly matching TRBD1 (6 bases). Between the trimmed V and J ends, which lost 3 bases and 6 bases, there was a span of 20 bases. The CDR3 has 16 amino acids. From germline, CDR1 is SGHAT and CDR2 FQNNGV.

The chain recombines TRBV29-1 with TRBJ2-2; 14 nucleotides match TRBD2. CDR3 length: 15 amino acids. Germline V gene lookup returns CDR1 SQVTM and CDR2 ANQGSEA. After removal of 4 bases from V and 6 bases from J, the junction contained 4 bases not matched to a gene. The CDR3 protein is CSVAGTSGRAGELFF. Here the CDR3 DNA reads TGCAGCGTTGCCGGGACTAGCGGGAGAGCCGGGGAGCTGTTTTTT.

The chain employs TRBV5-1 and TRBJ2-7, with 8 nucleotides matching TRBD1. CDR1 is SGHRS and CDR2 is YFSETQ in the germline V gene. This CDR3 contains 16 residues. V dropped 4 bases and J dropped 2; count of bases not matched to a gene: 11. The CDR3 nucleotides read TGCGCCAGCAGCAAAACCGGGACAGGTGATGCCTACGAGCAGTACTTC. This sequence encodes CASSKTGTGDAYEQYF.

This clone was seen a few times. V is TRBV7-8 and J is TRBJ2-2; 7 nucleotides match TRBD2. The CDR3 runs 17 residues. The V and J ends lost 5 bases and 3 bases, in that order; junction bases with no gene match: 12. Per germline, CDR1 SGHVS and CDR2 FQNEAQ. CDR3 region: CASSRLMGGRHTGELFF. CDR3 nucleotides: TGTGCCAGCAGCCGACTCATGGGGGGGAGGCACACCGGGGAGCTGTTTTTT.

V and J are TRBV11-2 and TRBJ2-3; D may be TRBD1 or TRBD2 (5 bases each). This CDR3 spans 14 amino acids. Deletions cut 6 bases from V and 0 bases from J, with 10 bases between. Germline lookup yields CDR1 SGHAT and CDR2 FQNNGV. CDR3 bases: TGTGCCAGCAGTCGGGACCCGAGCACAGATACGCAGTATTTT. Amino acids: CASSRDPSTDTQYF.

This sequence joins TRBV5-1 and TRBJ2-2, with TRBD2 matching 7 bases. V lost 2 bases and J lost 6; bases outside the gene matches: 10. The V gene's germline CDR1 is SGHRS and CDR2 YFSETQ. The CDR3 has 16 residues. Here the CDR3 reads CASSFSGHPVSGELFF. The DNA of the CDR3 is TGCGCCAGCAGCTTTAGCGGGCACCCCGTCTCCGGGGAGCTGTTTTTT.

J is TRBJ2-7 and V is TRBV7-2; TRBD1 matches 9 bases. The germline CDR1 and CDR2 sequences are SGHTA and FQGNSA. The V and J ends lost 5 bases and 7 bases, in that order; junction bases with no gene match: 12. CDR3 length equals 15 residues. The CDR3: CASSTRTGVFVEQYF. DNA of the CDR3: TGTGCCAGCAGCACCCGGACAGGGGTTTTTGTTGAGCAGTACTTC. Combining the CDR3 with reference TRBV7-2 and TRBJ2-7 gives the whole variable domain GAGVSQSPSNKVTEKGKDVELRCDPISGHTALYWYRQSLGQGLEFLIYFQGNSAPDKSGLPSDRFSAERTGGSVSTLTIQRTQQEDSAVYLCASSTRTGVFVEQYFGPGTRLTVT.

The chain carries TRBV7-9 and TRBJ1-5, with 7 bases identical to TRBD1. Germline CDR1 is SEHNR and CDR2 is FQNEAQ (reference sequence). There are 12 residues in the CDR3. Trimming removed 7 bases from V and 6 bases from J; junction bases left unmatched: 3. The CDR3 region is CASNRGGQPQHF. DNA for the CDR3: TGTGCCAGCAACAGGGGCGGTCAGCCCCAGCATTTT.

This sequence joins TRBV4-2 and TRBJ2-5; D not resolved. This CDR3 is 16 amino acids long. Trimming removed 1 base from V and 4 bases from J, with 16 bases in between. Germline CDR1 LGHNA, CDR2 YNFKEQ. CDR3 sequence (DNA): TGTGCCAGCAGCCAAGCGCCGGGCCCTTTGGCAGAGACCCAGTACTTC. Encoded protein: CASSQAPGPLAETQYF.

This chain uses TRBV18 with TRBJ1-3, with D possibly TRBD1 on 6 matching bases. Germline V gene sequence: CDR1 KGHSH, CDR2 LQKENI. The CDR3 length is 15 residues. Trimming cost V 2 bases and J 2 bases, with 10 bases left between them. DNA of the CDR3: TGTGCCAGCTCACCAGACAGGACCGCTGGAAACACCATATATTTT. This gives the protein CASSPDRTAGNTIYF.

The chain has TRBV7-2 and TRBJ1-1; D not resolved. The CDR3 length is 13 residues. The V and J ends lost 0 bases and 10 bases respectively, with 12 bases between them. CDR1 and CDR2 from the germline V gene are SGHTA and FQGNSA. The CDR3 DNA reads as TGTGCCAGCAGCTTAGCTAAGGAGGAAGGAGCTTTCTTT. Protein: CASSLAKEEGAFF.

Details on this clone: The junction departs from the called germline gene at one end, perhaps through a read error. V is TRBV7-7 and J is TRBJ2-3, with D unresolved. This CDR3 has 13 residues. Germline V gene sequence: CDR1 SSHAT, CDR2 FNYEAQ (reference sequence). The CDR3 nucleotides are TGTGCTAGCAGCTTAGCCATGACAGATACGCAGTATTTT. The encoded protein is CASSLAMTDTQYF.

V gene TRBV4-2 combines with J gene TRBJ2-2, with 12 bases lining up with TRBD2. CDR3 size: 21 residues. Germline loops: CDR1 LGHNA, CDR2 YNFKEQ. V trimming: 1 base; J trimming: 6 bases; junction bases outside the gene matches: 18. CDR3 DNA sequence: TGTGCCAGCAGCCAAGCCCCTAAATCCGGGACTAGCGGGTTCCCGGCCGGGGAGCTGTTTTTT. It is translated as CASSQAPKSGTSGFPAGELFF.

This chain uses TRBV30 with TRBJ2-6, with D maybe TRBD2 (6 bases). This CDR3 is built from 15 residues. From germline, CDR1 is GTSNPN and CDR2 SVGIG (reference sequence). V lost 2 bases and J lost 2, with 10 bases in between. In DNA form, the CDR3 reads TGTGCCTGGAGTCTGGGAGGCACTGGGGCCAACGTCCTGACTTTC. It translates to CAWSLGGTGANVLTF.

The chain links TRBV7-8 to TRBJ2-5; D is perhaps TRBD1 (5 bases). The CDR3 is 16 amino acids. Germline-derived CDR1 and CDR2 are SGHVS and FQNEAQ. Trimming stripped 0 bases from V and 5 bases from J, with 16 bases between. In nucleotides, the CDR3 is TGTGCCAGCAGCTTAGCTTCAGGGCAGGGTGGCGAGACCCAGTACTTC. It is translated as CASSLASGQGGETQYF. Looking up the rest from reference TRBV7-8 and TRBJ2-5 gives the full variable domain: GAGVSQSPRYKVAKRGQDVALRCDPISGHVSLFWYQQALGQGPEFLTYFQNEAQLDKSGLPSDRFFAERPEGSVSTLKIQRTQQEDSAVYLCASSLASGQGGETQYFGPGTRLLVL.

This clone appeared a single time. This chain connects TRBV15 to TRBJ2-3, with 7 bases identical to TRBD1. Germline CDR1 and CDR2: LNHNV and YYDKDF (reference sequence). J was trimmed by 6 bases and V by 2 bases; bases with no gene match: 5. The CDR3 runs 14 residues. Written as DNA, the CDR3 is TGTGCCACCAGCAGACCCCAGGGGGTTGATACGCAGTATTTT. Translation: CATSRPQGVDTQYF.

The gene calls are TRBV7-8 and TRBJ1-2; weak D call: TRBD1 (6 bases). The germline gives CDR1 SGHVS, CDR2 FQNEAQ. Trimming took 5 bases from V and 7 from J, leaving 11 bases between them. This CDR3 region has 12 residues. CDR3 in DNA: TGTGCCAGCAGCCCCGGGGGCAGTGGCTACACCTTC. Its protein product is CASSPGGSGYTF.

The chain uses TRBV4-1 and TRBJ2-3; no definite D call. The V and J ends lost 3 bases and 2 bases respectively, with 12 bases between them. Germline V gives CDR1 MGHRA, CDR2 YSYEKL. This CDR3 comprises 15 residues. For the CDR3, the DNA is TGCGCCAGCAGCCACCAGATGACCCCCACAGATACGCAGTATTTT. Encoded protein: CASSHQMTPTDTQYF.

V and J are TRBV2 and TRBJ2-7; TRBD1 matches at 8 bases. In germline, CDR1 is SNHLY, CDR2 FYNNEI. The CDR3 runs 14 residues. V lost 7 bases and J lost 3; bases outside the gene matches: 8. This chain's CDR3 is CASKRQGLYYEQYF. The CDR3 bases are TGTGCCAGCAAAAGACAGGGGCTATACTACGAGCAGTACTTC.

V and J are TRBV29-1 and TRBJ2-2; TRBD2 agrees at 12 bases. Germline V gene sequence: CDR1 SQVTM, CDR2 ANQGSEA. The CDR3 extends over 17 amino acids. The V gene end was trimmed by 5 bases and the J gene end by 7 bases; junction bases not matched to a gene: 14. In DNA, the CDR3 is TGCAGCGTTTCGGGGAAAAATGGACTAGCGGGACGCGGGGAGCTGTTTTTT. Translated, it gives CSVSGKNGLAGRGELFF.

This chain joins TRBV30 and TRBJ2-2, with TRBD1 identical over 8 bases. CDR1 and CDR2 (germline): GTSNPN, SVGIG (reference sequence). The junction had 3 bases not matched to a gene; V was cut back by 2 bases and J by 7 bases. CDR3 size: 13 residues. CDR3 DNA sequence: TGTGCCTGGAGTCCGGACAGGGACGGGGAGCTGTTTTTT. Protein product: CAWSPDRDGELFF.

This clone showed up just once. The chain joins TRBV4-1 to TRBJ2-1, with TRBD2 matching over 7 bases. Losses at the gene ends were 1 base for V and 9 bases for J; bases not matched to a gene: 6. Germline loops: CDR1 MGHRA, CDR2 YSYEKL. The CDR3 is made up of 14 amino acids. The CDR3 DNA sequence: TGCGCCAGCAGCCAAGGGGAGGGCGGGACTGAGCAGTTCTTC. Its protein product is CASSQGEGGTEQFF.

The chain has TRBV11-2 and TRBJ1-2; D unresolved. The ends were cut back, 2 bases at V and 2 bases at J, with 12 bases in the middle. CDR3 length: 15 residues. Germline CDR1 SGHAT, CDR2 FQNNGV. CDR3 in DNA: TGTGCCAGCAGCTTAACGAAGGGCACGAACTATGGCTACACCTTC. It encodes CASSLTKGTNYGYTF.